A single sample gave rise to the 22 T cell receptor beta chains below, sequenced in a study of identical twins. TCRdb reanalysed the 5' RACE reads using MiXCR and keeps one entry per CDR3 protein. The table includes a few hundred thousand distinct CDR3 sequences, nearly 9.5% detected once. A further study also used this sample, focusing on yellow fever vaccine responses in identical twins.

Sequencing was done on a sample of CD8+ T cells sorted from blood. These TCRs come from a woman aged 18-30 years in good health.

This clonotype has only a few counts. This chain connects TRBV9 to TRBJ2-5, with D maybe TRBD2 (6 bases). CDR1 and CDR2 (germline): SGDLS, YYNGEE. This CDR3 is 13 amino acids long. Trimming took 2 bases from V and 3 from J, leaving 8 bases between them. The CDR3 DNA is TGTGCCAGCAGCGTGTCGGGGGAAGAGACCCAGTACTTC. This translates into CASSVSGEETQYF. Supplemented by reference TRBV9 and TRBJ2-5, the full variable domain reads DSGVTQTPKHLITATGQRVTLRCSPRSGDLSVYWYQQSLDQGLQFLIQYYNGEERAKGNILERFSAQQFPDLHSELNLSSLELGDSALYFCASSVSGEETQYFGPGTRLLVL.

This clonotype was seen only a few times. The V gene is TRBV3-1, the J gene TRBJ2-7; TRBD2 matches at 8 bases. This CDR3 comprises 15 residues. Per germline, CDR1 LGHDT and CDR2 YNNKEL (reference sequence). V trimming: 4 bases; J trimming: 1 base; junction bases outside the gene matches: 6. Written as DNA, the CDR3 is TGTGCCAGCAGCCCCTTAGCGGGACCGTCCTACGAGCAGTACTTC. As protein: CASSPLAGPSYEQYF.

This clonotype was counted between two and nine times. The chain joins TRBV28 to TRBJ1-2, with unresolved D. Trimming pared 5 bases from V and 3 bases from J, leaving 16 bases between. Looked up from germline, CDR1 is MDHEN and CDR2 is SYDVKM. CDR3 size: 15 residues. The CDR3 is CASSPRLGGHYGYTF. The CDR3 coding sequence is TGTGCCAGCAGTCCACGCCTGGGCGGACACTATGGCTACACCTTC.

The chain combines TRBV20-1 with TRBJ2-1, with 8 bases identical to TRBD1. The CDR3 has 16 residues. CDR1 and CDR2 (germline): DFQATT, SNEGSKA (reference sequence). V lost 2 bases, J lost 0 bases, and 6 bases stayed unmatched. The CDR3, as DNA: TGCAGTGCTAGACCCGCGGACAGGGACTCCTACAATGAGCAGTTCTTC. This gives the protein CSARPADRDSYNEQFF.

This clonotype was seen more than once but under ten times. The gene calls are TRBV27 and TRBJ2-3; TRBD1 aligns across 7 bases. Germline V gene sequence: CDR1 MNHEY, CDR2 SMNVEV (reference sequence). Trimming cost V 4 bases and J 3 bases; bases outside gene matches: 10. The CDR3 totals 16 residues. In DNA, the CDR3 is TGTGCCAGCAGTTATCGGGACAGCCGCTTAACAGATACGCAGTATTTT. It specifies CASSYRDSRLTDTQYF.

The rearrangement joins TRBV27 to TRBJ2-7; D is unclear. This CDR3 contains 17 residues. CDR1 and CDR2 (germline): MNHEY, SMNVEV (reference sequence). The ends were cut back, 6 bases at V and 2 bases at J, with 23 bases in the middle. DNA of the CDR3: TGTGCCAGCAGGACCAGCCCTACAAGGGAAAAACCCTACGAGCAGTACTTC. Translated, it gives CASRTSPTREKPYEQYF.

This clonotype was detected only a few times. The V and J genes are TRBV25-1 and TRBJ1-1, with 7 positions matching TRBD1. CDR1 MGHDK and CDR2 SYGVNS come from the germline V gene. This CDR3 spans 16 amino acids. V was clipped by 0 bases and J by 7 bases; unmatched bases: 11. The CDR3 coding sequence is TGTGCCAGCAGTGAATATATTCTTAGGGGACAGAATGAAGCTTTCTTT. Its translation is CASSEYILRGQNEAFF.

Ten or more counts support this clonotype. The gene calls are TRBV28 and TRBJ1-1, with a possible D match to TRBD1 (6 bases). CDR1 and CDR2 (germline): MDHEN, SYDVKM. The CDR3 is 13 amino acids. V dropped 3 bases and J dropped 10 bases, with 15 bases sitting between them. CDR3 sequence (DNA): TGTGCCAGCAGTTTGATCCGGGGGGCGGGAGCTTTCTTT. Protein: CASSLIRGAGAFF.

This clonotype occurred many times. This sequence joins TRBV12-3 or TRBV12-4 and TRBJ2-3; 14 bases agree with TRBD2. The V and J ends lost 8 bases and 5 bases, in that order; junction bases with no gene match: 6. This CDR3 is 15 amino acids long. In DNA, the CDR3 is TGTGCCAGCCGGACTAGCGGGAGGCCGGAAGATACGCAGTATTTT. This translates into CASRTSGRPEDTQYF.

The chain combines TRBV6-2 or TRBV6-3 with TRBJ2-1, with D tentatively TRBD2 (6 bases). The CDR3 sequence is 14 residues long. Trimming cost V 2 bases and J 12 bases, with 17 bases left between them. The germline gives CDR1 MNHEY, CDR2 SVGEGT. The CDR3 sequence: CASSYGLPHLSQFF. CDR3 in DNA: TGTGCCAGCAGTTACGGACTACCCCATCTATCGCAGTTCTTC.

V gene TRBV13 combines with J gene TRBJ2-7, with D possibly TRBD2 on 7 matching bases. Germline CDR1 is PRHDT and CDR2 is FYEKMQ (reference sequence). The CDR3 is made up of 16 amino acids. V was clipped by 2 bases and J by 4 bases, with 18 bases between them. Here the CDR3 reads CASSLPGGPLSYEQYF. The CDR3 coding sequence is TGTGCCAGCAGCTTACCCGGGGGGCCCCTCTCTTACGAGCAGTACTTC.

This clonotype was detected many times. This CDR3 is CATSRGNYEQYF. Written as DNA, the CDR3 is TGTGCCACCAGCAGGGGAAACTACGAGCAGTACTTC. The chain uses TRBV15 and TRBJ2-7; no clear D gene. The V gene lost 3 bases and the J gene lost 3 bases, with 6 bases spanning the gap. The CDR3 runs 12 residues. Germline CDR1 is LNHNV and CDR2 is YYDKDF (reference sequence).

This clonotype has just a few counts. The chain employs TRBV14 and TRBJ2-3, with 13 positions matching TRBD2. The germline CDR1 and CDR2 sequences are SGHDN and FVKESK. V shed 4 bases, J shed 2 bases, and the junction held 12 bases outside the gene matches. The CDR3 spans 19 residues. CDR3 nucleotide sequence: TGTGCCAGCAGCCTTGGACTAGCGGGGGACCCGCTTTCCACAGATACGCAGTATTTT. Protein product: CASSLGLAGDPLSTDTQYF.

The chain has TRBV6-1 and TRBJ2-7; TRBD1 matches 9 bases. Germline values: CDR1 MNHNS, CDR2 SASEGT. The trim removed 6 bases at V and 4 bases at J, leaving 7 bases unmatched. The CDR3 is 14 residues long. The CDR3 protein is CASSRDRVGYEQYF. The CDR3 DNA reads as TGTGCCAGCAGCAGGGACAGGGTAGGATACGAGCAGTACTTC.

The chain recombines TRBV19 with TRBJ1-5; a possible D gene is TRBD1 (5 bases). Looked up from germline, CDR1 is LNHDA and CDR2 is SQIVND (reference sequence). The length of the CDR3 is 16 residues. V was shortened by 4 bases and J by 0 bases, with 13 bases between the two germline ends. The CDR3 loop is CASSNDSLYSNQPQHF. For the CDR3, the DNA is TGTGCCAGTAGTAACGACAGCCTTTATAGCAATCAGCCCCAGCATTTT.

The table lists this clonotype with a few counts. This sequence joins TRBV7-9 and TRBJ2-3; tentative D call: TRBD1 (6 bases). V was cut by 5 bases and J by 1 base, with 13 bases left in between. This CDR3 region has 15 residues. In germline, CDR1 is SEHNR, CDR2 FQNEAQ (reference sequence). CDR3 in amino acids: CASSRRTEGTDTQYF. In nucleotides, the CDR3 is TGTGCCAGCAGCCGCCGGACAGAAGGCACAGATACGCAGTATTTT.

J is TRBJ2-1 and V is TRBV11-2, with D uncertain. The CDR3 covers 16 residues. The V gene's germline CDR1 is SGHAT and CDR2 FQNNGV. Trimming pared 2 bases from V and 7 bases from J, leaving 18 bases between. The CDR3 here is CASSLRWQWPLNEQFF. The CDR3 nucleotides are TGTGCCAGCAGCTTAAGGTGGCAGTGGCCCCTGAATGAGCAGTTCTTC.

There are a few counts of this clonotype. The chain links TRBV27 to TRBJ2-7; 13 bases line up with TRBD2. The CDR3 sequence is 17 residues long. Germline-derived CDR1 and CDR2 are MNHEY and SMNVEV (reference sequence). Trimming cost V 10 bases and J 0 bases; bases outside gene matches: 12. The CDR3 bases are TGTGCCACCTCCGGACTAGCGGGAGCAAGACTCTCCTACGAGCAGTACTTC. Residues: CATSGLAGARLSYEQYF.

CDR3 residues: CASSVSGLTGVNTEAFF. CDR3 coding DNA: TGTGCCAGCAGCGTATCTGGCTTAACGGGGGTGAACACTGAAGCTTTCTTT. The V call is TRBV9, the J call TRBJ1-1; a weak D match, TRBD1 (5 bases). CDR1 is SGDLS, CDR2 YYNGEE, per germline. This CDR3 spans 17 amino acids. The germline V and J ends were trimmed by 1 base and 0 bases, with 16 bases remaining between them. Full variable domain (remainder filled in from reference TRBV9 and TRBJ1-1): DSGVTQTPKHLITATGQRVTLRCSPRSGDLSVYWYQQSLDQGLQFLIQYYNGEERAKGNILERFSAQQFPDLHSELNLSSLELGDSALYFCASSVSGLTGVNTEAFFGQGTRLTVV.

In its sample, this clonotype was seen a few times. The rearrangement joins TRBV10-3 to TRBJ2-6; 12 bases align to TRBD1. Germline values: CDR1 ENHRY, CDR2 SYGVKD. The CDR3 spans 19 residues. J was trimmed by 2 bases and V by 5 bases; bases with no gene match: 10. CDR3 in amino acids: CAISRLRDRGQAGANVLTF. The CDR3 nucleotides are TGTGCCATCAGTAGACTCCGGGACAGGGGGCAGGCTGGGGCCAACGTCCTGACTTTC.

In its sample, this clonotype was seen a few times. V is TRBV24-1 and J is TRBJ2-5; D uncertain. Per germline, CDR1 KGHDR and CDR2 SFDVKD. The CDR3 sequence is 12 residues long. V lost 2 bases to trimming and J lost 5 bases, with 5 bases between them. Written as DNA, the CDR3 is TGTGCCACCAGTGATTATCAGGAGACCCAGTACTTC. This sequence encodes CATSDYQETQYF.

This clonotype was picked up many times. This rearrangement joins TRBV15 to TRBJ2-1; D unclear. Germline assignment: CDR1 LNHNV and CDR2 YYDKDF (reference sequence). The CDR3 totals 11 residues. The ends were cut back, 1 base at V and 9 bases at J, with 4 bases in the middle. In DNA, the CDR3 is TGTGCCACCAGCAGAGCTGGTGAGCAGTTCTTC. Residues: CATSRAGEQFF.